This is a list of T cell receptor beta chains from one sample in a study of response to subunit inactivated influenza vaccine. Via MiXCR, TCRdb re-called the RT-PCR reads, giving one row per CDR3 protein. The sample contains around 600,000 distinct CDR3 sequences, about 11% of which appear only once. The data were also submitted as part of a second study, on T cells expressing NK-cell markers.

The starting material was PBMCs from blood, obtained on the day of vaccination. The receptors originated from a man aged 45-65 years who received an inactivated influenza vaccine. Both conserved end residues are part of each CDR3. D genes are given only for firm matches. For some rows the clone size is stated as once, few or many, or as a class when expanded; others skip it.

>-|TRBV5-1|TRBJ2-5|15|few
TGCGCCAGCAGCTTGGTGGCCGAGACCCAAGAGACCCAGTACTTC
CASSLVAETQETQYF
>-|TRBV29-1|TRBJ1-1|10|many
TGCAGCGTTGATCAGGGGACAGCTTTCTTT
CSVDQGTAFF
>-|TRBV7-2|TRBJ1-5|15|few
TGTGCCAGCAGCTTAGTTCGGACCACAAATCAGCCCCAGCATTTT
CASSLVRTTNQPQHF
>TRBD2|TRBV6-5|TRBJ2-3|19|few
TGTGCCAGCAGTTACTCGAGGGGGTCTAGCGGGGAGAGCACAGATACGCAGTATTTT
CASSYSRGSSGESTDTQYF
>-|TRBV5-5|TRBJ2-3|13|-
TGTGCCAGCAGCCTGTCGTTTTCAGATACGCAGTATTTT
CASSLSFSDTQYF
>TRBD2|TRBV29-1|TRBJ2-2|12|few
TGCAGCGTTAGCGGGAAGACCGGGGAGCTGTTTTTT
CSVSGKTGELFF
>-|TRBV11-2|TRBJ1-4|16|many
TGTGCCAGCAGCGAAGGGCGGGAGGAGCGCTATGAAAAACTGTTTTTT
CASSEGREERYEKLFF
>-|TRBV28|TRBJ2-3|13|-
TGTGCCAGCAGCAGGACTAGCACAGATACGCAGTATTTT
CASSRTSTDTQYF
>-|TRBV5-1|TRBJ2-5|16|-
TGCGCCAGCAGCTTGGCGGTTGGCGGGGCCCAAGAGACCCAGTACTTC
CASSLAVGGAQETQYF
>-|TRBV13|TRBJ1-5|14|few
TGTGCCAGCAGTTCAGGGAGTTTGAGTCAGCCCCAGCATTTT
CASSSGSLSQPQHF
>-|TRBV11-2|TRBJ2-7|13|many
TGTGCCAGCAGCTTAGATGTCTTCGGCGAGCAGTACTTC
CASSLDVFGEQYF
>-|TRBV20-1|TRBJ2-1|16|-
TGCAGTGCTCCTGCAAAGGGTCTAGCCGCGTCCGGTGAGCAGTTCTTC
CSAPAKGLAASGEQFF
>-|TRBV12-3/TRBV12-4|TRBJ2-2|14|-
TGTGCCAGCAGTTTTAGGATAACCACCGGGGAGCTGTTTTTT
CASSFRITTGELFF
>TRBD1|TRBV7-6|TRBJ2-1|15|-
TGTGCCAGCAGCCCCGGACAGGGGATCATGGATGAGCAGTTCTTC
CASSPGQGIMDEQFF
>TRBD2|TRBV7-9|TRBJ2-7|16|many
TGTGCCAGCAGCTCCTGGACTAGCGGGAGAATCTACGAGCAGTACTTC
CASSSWTSGRIYEQYF
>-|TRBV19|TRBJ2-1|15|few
TGTGCCAGTAGCAACCTAATACTAGACAACAATGAGCAGTTCTTC
CASSNLILDNNEQFF
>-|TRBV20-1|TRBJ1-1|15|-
TGCAGTGCTAGAGATCAGGCCCGTGGGGCCACTGAAGCTTTCTTT
CSARDQARGATEAFF
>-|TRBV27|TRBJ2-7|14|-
TGTGCCAGCAGTTTTTTTAACGGTCCCTACGAGCAGTACTTC
CASSFFNGPYEQYF
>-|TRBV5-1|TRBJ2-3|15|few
TGCGCCAGCAGCTCGGCCAGGCGAAGCACAGATACGCAGTATTTT
CASSSARRSTDTQYF
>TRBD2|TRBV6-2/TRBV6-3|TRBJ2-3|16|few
TGTGCCAGCAGTCCTTCCCTAGCGGGAGGGACAGATACGCAGTATTTT
CASSPSLAGGTDTQYF
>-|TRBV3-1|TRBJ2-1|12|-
TGTGCCAGCAGCTCAAGTAAAAATGAGCAGTTCTTC
CASSSSKNEQFF
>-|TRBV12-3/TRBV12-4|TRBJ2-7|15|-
TGTGCCAGCAGTCTAGCCTCGGGACGGGCCTACGAGCAGTACTTC
CASSLASGRAYEQYF
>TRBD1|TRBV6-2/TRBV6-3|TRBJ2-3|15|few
TGTGCCAGCAGTTACTGGGGACAGAGCACAGATACGCAGTATTTT
CASSYWGQSTDTQYF
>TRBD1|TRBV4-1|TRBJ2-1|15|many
TGCGCCAGCAGCCCGCAGCGAGGGGGCCTCAATGAGCAGTTCTTC
CASSPQRGGLNEQFF
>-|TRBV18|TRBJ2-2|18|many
TGTGCCAGCTCACCACAAGAGGTGTACAGACGAAACACCGGGGAGCTGTTTTTT
CASSPQEVYRRNTGELFF
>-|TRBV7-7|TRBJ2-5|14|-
TGTGCCAGCAGCTTATTATCTTGGGGAGAGACCCAGTACTTC
CASSLLSWGETQYF
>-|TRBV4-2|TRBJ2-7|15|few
TGTGCCAGCAGCCAGGACCGTTCGGGGGGCCGCGAGCAGTACTTC
CASSQDRSGGREQYF
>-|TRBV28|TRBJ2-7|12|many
TGTGCCAGCAGTGAAGCGTTGGACGAGCAGTACTTC
CASSEALDEQYF
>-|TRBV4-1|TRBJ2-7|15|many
TGCGCCAGCAGCCAAGAGTCGGGAAGACTGTGGGAGCAGTACTTC
CASSQESGRLWEQYF
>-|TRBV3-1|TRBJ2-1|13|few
TGTGCCAGCAGCCAAGATCGGCGGAATGAGCAGTTCTTC
CASSQDRRNEQFF
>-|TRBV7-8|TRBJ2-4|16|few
TGTGCCAGCAGCTTAAGGTTGGGAGTGGCCAAAAACATTCAGTACTTC
CASSLRLGVAKNIQYF
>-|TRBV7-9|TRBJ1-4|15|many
TGTGCCAGCAGCTCCCGAGGGGCAAAGGATGAAAAACTGTTTTTT
CASSSRGAKDEKLFF
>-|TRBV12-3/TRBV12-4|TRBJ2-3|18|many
TGTGCCAGCAGTTTATTGGTGGGGCAGCACATTCACACAGATACGCAGTATTTT
CASSLLVGQHIHTDTQYF
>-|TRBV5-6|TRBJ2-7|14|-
TGTGCCAGCAGCTCGGGTGTAGGATCCTACGAGCAGTACTTC
CASSSGVGSYEQYF
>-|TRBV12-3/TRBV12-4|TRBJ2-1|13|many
TGTGCCACCAAGCGCCCCCCCTACAATGAGCAGTTCTTC
CATKRPPYNEQFF
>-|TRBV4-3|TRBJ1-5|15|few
TGCGCCAGCAGCCAAGAACGTCAGGGCGGTCAGCCCCAGCATTTT
CASSQERQGGQPQHF
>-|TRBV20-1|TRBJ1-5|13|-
TGCAGTGCGGGCCCGGGCCACAATCAGCCCCAGCATTTT
CSAGPGHNQPQHF
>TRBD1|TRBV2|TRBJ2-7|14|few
TGTGCCAGCAGCGGGACAGTCATCTCCTACGAGCAGTACTTC
CASSGTVISYEQYF
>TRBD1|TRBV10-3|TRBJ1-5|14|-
TGTGCCATCAGTGCTGGACAGGGGAATCAGCCCCAGCATTTT
CAISAGQGNQPQHF
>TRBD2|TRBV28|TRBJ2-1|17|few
TGTGCCAGCAGGGACTTCCCAGCTAGCGGGGGCTACAATGAGCAGTTCTTC
CASRDFPASGGYNEQFF
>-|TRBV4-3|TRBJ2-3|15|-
TGCGCCAGCAGCCAAGCTTCGTCCATCACAGATACGCAGTATTTT
CASSQASSITDTQYF
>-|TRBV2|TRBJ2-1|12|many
TGTGCCAGCAGTTTCCGCCGGGATGAGCAGTTCTTC
CASSFRRDEQFF
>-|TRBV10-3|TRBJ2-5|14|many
TGTGCCATCAGTGAGTCCGACAGGCAAGAGACCCAGTACTTC
CAISESDRQETQYF
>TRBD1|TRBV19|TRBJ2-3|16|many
TGTGCCAGTAGGCGGGACAGGGGGATTGGCAGAGATACGCAGTATTTT
CASRRDRGIGRDTQYF
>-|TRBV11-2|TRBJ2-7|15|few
TGTGCCAGCAGCTTAGCGGGCCAGTTCTCCTACGAGCAGTACTTC
CASSLAGQFSYEQYF